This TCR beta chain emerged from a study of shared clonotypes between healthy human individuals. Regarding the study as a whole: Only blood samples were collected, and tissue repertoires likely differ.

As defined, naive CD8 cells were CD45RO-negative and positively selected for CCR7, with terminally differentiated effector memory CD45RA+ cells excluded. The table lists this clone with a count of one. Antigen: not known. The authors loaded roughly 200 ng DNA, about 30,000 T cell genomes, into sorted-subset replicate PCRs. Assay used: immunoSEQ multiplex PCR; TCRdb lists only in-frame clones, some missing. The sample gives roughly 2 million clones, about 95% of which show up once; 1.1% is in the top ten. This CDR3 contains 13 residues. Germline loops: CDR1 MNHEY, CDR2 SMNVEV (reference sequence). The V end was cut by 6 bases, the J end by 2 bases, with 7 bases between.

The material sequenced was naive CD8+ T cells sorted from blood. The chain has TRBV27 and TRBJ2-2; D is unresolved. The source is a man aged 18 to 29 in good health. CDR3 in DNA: TGTGCCAGCAGGTGGGGAAACACCGGGGAGCTGTTTTTT. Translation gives CASRWGNTGELFF.